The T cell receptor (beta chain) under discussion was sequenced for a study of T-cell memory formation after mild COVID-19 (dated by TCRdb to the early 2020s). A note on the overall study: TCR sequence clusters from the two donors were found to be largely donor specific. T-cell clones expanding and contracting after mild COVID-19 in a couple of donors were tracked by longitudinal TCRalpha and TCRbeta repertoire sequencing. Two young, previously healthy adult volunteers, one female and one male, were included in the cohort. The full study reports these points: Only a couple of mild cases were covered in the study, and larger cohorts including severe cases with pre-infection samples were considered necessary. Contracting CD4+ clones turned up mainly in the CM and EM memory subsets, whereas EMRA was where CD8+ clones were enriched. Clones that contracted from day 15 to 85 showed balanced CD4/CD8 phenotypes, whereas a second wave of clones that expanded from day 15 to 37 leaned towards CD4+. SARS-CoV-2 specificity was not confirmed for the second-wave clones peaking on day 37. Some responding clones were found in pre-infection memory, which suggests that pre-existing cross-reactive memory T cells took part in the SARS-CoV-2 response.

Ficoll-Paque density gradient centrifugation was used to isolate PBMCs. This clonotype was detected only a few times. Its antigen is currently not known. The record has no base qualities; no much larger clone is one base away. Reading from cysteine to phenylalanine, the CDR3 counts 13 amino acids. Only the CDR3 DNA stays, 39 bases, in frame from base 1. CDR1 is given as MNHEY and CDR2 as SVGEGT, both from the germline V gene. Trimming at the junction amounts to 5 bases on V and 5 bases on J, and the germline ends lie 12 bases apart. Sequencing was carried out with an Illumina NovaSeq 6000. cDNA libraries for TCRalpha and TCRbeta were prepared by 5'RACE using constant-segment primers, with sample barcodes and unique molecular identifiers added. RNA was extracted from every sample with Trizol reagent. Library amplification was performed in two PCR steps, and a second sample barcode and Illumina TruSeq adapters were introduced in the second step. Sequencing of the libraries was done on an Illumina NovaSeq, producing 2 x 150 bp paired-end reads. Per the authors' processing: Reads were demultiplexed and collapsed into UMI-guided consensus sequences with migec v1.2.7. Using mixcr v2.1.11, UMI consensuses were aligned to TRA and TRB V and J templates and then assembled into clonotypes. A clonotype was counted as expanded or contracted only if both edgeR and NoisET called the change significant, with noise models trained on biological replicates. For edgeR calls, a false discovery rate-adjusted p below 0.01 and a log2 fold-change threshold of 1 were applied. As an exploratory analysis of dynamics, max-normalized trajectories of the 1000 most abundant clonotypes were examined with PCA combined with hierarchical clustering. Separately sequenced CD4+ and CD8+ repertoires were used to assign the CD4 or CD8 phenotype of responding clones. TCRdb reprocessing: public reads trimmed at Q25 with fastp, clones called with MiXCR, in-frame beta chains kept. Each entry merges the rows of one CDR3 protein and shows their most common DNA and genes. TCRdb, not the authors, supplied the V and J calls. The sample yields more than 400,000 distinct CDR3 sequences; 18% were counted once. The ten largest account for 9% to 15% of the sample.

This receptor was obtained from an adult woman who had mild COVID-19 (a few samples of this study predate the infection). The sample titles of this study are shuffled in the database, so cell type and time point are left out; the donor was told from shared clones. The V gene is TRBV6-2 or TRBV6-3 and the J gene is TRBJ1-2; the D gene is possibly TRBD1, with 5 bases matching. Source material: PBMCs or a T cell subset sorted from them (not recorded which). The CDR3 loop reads CASSNRQNYGYTF. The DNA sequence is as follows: TGTGCCAGCAGTAACAGACAGAATTATGGCTACACCTTC.